Listed below are T cell receptor beta chains from one sample, sequenced in a study of cytomegalovirus exposure and HLA in healthy donors. Clones were sequenced by immunoSEQ multiplex PCR, and TCRdb holds only the in-frame ones, with some missing. The sample has some 170,000 clones, about 69% seen once. Material for sequencing was PBMCs. Receptors were obtained from a human donor in good health. The CDR3 runs from the conserved cysteine through the conserved F or W. The D gene is left open where the match is weak. Clone size appears in some rows only: once, few, many, or a class for an expanded clone.

clone_size j_call cdr3_length d_call v_call cdr3_aa cdr3_nt
. TRBJ2-4 15 TRBD1 TRBV5-1 CASSNRDRDKNIQYF TGCGCCAGCTCCAACCGGGACAGGGACAAAAACATTCAGTACTTC
few TRBJ2-5 14 TRBD2 TRBV6-1 CASVASGTQETQYF TGTGCCAGCGTGGCTAGCGGCACCCAAGAGACCCAGTACTTC
. TRBJ2-3 15 TRBD2 TRBV6-5 CASSYVGGDTDTQYF TGTGCCAGCAGTTACGTCGGGGGGGACACAGATACGCAGTATTTT
. TRBJ1-1 13 . TRBV10-3 CAILDTVRGEAFF TGTGCCATCCTGGACACGGTGCGTGGTGAAGCTTTCTTT
. TRBJ2-1 17 TRBD2 TRBV19 CASSILAGGSSYNEQFF TGTGCCAGTAGTATTCTAGCGGGGGGAAGTTCCTACAATGAGCAGTTCTTC
. TRBJ1-5 15 TRBD1 TRBV10-3 CAISNPGTGVQPQHF TGTGCCATCAGTAATCCCGGGACAGGGGTCCAGCCCCAGCATTTT
. TRBJ1-4 13 . TRBV19 CASSIGAVEKLFF TGTGCCAGTAGTATAGGAGCCGTCGAAAAACTGTTTTTT
. TRBJ1-1 14 . TRBV27 CASSLSQGSTEAFF TGTGCCAGCAGTTTAAGTCAGGGGTCGACTGAAGCTTTCTTT
. TRBJ2-7 18 . TRBV4-1 CASSQGPFTGRGSYEQYF TGCGCCAGCAGCCAAGGACCCTTTACAGGGAGAGGCTCCTACGAGCAGTACTTC
. TRBJ2-4 15 TRBD1 TRBV9 CASSVTGGAKNIQYF TGTGCCAGCAGCGTTACAGGGGGCGCCAAAAACATTCAGTACTTC
few TRBJ1-1 13 . TRBV2 CASTRRGSGEAFF TGTGCCAGCACCCGACGCGGGTCCGGCGAAGCTTTCTTT
. TRBJ2-1 16 TRBD2 TRBV6-5 CASSYLAGGPDNEQFF TGTGCCAGCAGTTACCTAGCGGGGGGGCCAGACAATGAGCAGTTCTTC
. TRBJ2-3 16 . TRBV9 CASSVPPPGETDTQYF TGTGCCAGCAGCGTACCCCCCCCGGGGGAGACAGATACGCAGTATTTT
. TRBJ1-4 12 . TRBV29-1 CSVRQENEKLFF TGCAGCGTTAGACAGGAGAATGAAAAACTGTTTTTT
. TRBJ2-2 17 . TRBV21-1 CASSQTRGTGRTGELFF TGTGCCAGCAGCCAAACGAGGGGGACAGGGAGGACCGGGGAGCTGTTTTTT
. TRBJ1-5 15 TRBD1 TRBV2 CASSAQGAIGQPQHF TGTGCCAGCAGTGCGCAGGGGGCAATAGGTCAGCCCCAGCATTTT
. TRBJ1-1 15 . TRBV11-2 CASRPWTPKNTEAFF TGTGCCAGCAGACCCTGGACACCTAAGAACACTGAAGCTTTCTTT
. TRBJ1-1 14 . TRBV10-3 CAISESFRNTEAFF TGTGCCATCAGTGAGTCGTTTAGGAACACTGAAGCTTTCTTT
. TRBJ2-5 15 TRBD1 TRBV4-3 CASSQEDRLGETQYF TGCGCCAGCAGCCAGGAGGACAGGTTAGGGGAGACCCAGTACTTC
. TRBJ2-1 13 TRBD2 TRBV6-5 CASTDSGKNEQFF TGTGCCAGCACAGATAGCGGGAAAAATGAGCAGTTCTTC
. TRBJ1-1 14 . TRBV9 CASSVEPGKTEAFF TGTGCCAGCAGCGTAGAACCAGGGAAGACTGAAGCTTTCTTT
. TRBJ1-6 14 TRBD1 TRBV6-5 CASSYEGGHSPLHF TGTGCCAGCAGTTACGAAGGGGGCCATTCACCCCTCCACTTT